These T cell receptor beta chains were read from a single sample in a study of early T cells in non-severe SARS-CoV-2 infection. From the 5' RACE reads, TCRdb called clonotypes with MiXCR, one entry per CDR3 protein. Here the sample spans about 110,000 distinct CDR3 sequences, around 12% being singletons. This specimen was whole blood, taken at baseline. The origin of the receptors is an adult who was a healthcare worker with PCR-confirmed SARS-CoV-2 infection or an uninfected control (not recorded which). Both conserved end residues are part of each CDR3. A D gene is named only where the DNA matches it firmly. Clone size is given for some rows only: seen once, a few or many times, or a class if the clone is expanded.

clone_size d_call j_call v_call cdr3_nt cdr3_aa
. TRBD2 TRBJ2-3 TRBV7-6 TGTGCCAGCAGCCAAGGGACTAGCGGAGAAGATACGCAGTATTTT CASSQGTSGEDTQYF
. TRBD2 TRBJ2-3 TRBV7-2 TGTGCCAGCAGCAAACTAGCGGGAGGCTTAGATACGCAGTATTTT CASSKLAGGLDTQYF
. TRBD1 TRBJ1-5 TRBV6-6 TGTGCCAGCAGGTCGACAGGGGAGAGCAATCAGCCCCAGCATTTT CASRSTGESNQPQHF
many TRBD1 TRBJ1-1 TRBV29-1 TGCAGCTCCAGGACAGGGAACACTGAAGCTTTCTTT CSSRTGNTEAFF
many . TRBJ1-6 TRBV7-2 TGTGCCAGCAGCTTAGAAGGGGCCCCTGGGTCACCCCTCCACTTT CASSLEGAPGSPLHF
few TRBD1 TRBJ2-7 TRBV6-5 TGTGCCAGCAGTTTCCGGGACAGAGCCTACGAGCAGTACTTC CASSFRDRAYEQYF
many TRBD2 TRBJ2-7 TRBV5-1 TGCGCCAGCAGCCCGCGGGAGAGCGCTATCTACGAGCAGTACTTC CASSPRESAIYEQYF
many TRBD1 TRBJ2-4 TRBV5-4 TGTGCCAGCAGTTTCACAGGGGGCAGGGACATTCAGTACTTC CASSFTGGRDIQYF
few . TRBJ2-2 TRBV7-9 TGTGCCAGCAGCTTATCTCGCCCAATTACTAACACCGGGGAGCTGTTTTTT CASSLSRPITNTGELFF
. . TRBJ1-2 TRBV7-6 TGTGCCAGCAGCCTTCGCGGGGCTGGCTACACCTTC CASSLRGAGYTF
. TRBD1 TRBJ1-2 TRBV7-3 TGTGCCAGCAGCCGGACAGGGGGCTATGGCTACACCTTC CASSRTGGYGYTF
many . TRBJ2-3 TRBV7-3 TGTGCCAGCAGCCCCGGGACGACACAGTATTTT CASSPGTTQYF
few TRBD2 TRBJ2-3 TRBV18 TGTGCCAGCTCACCACTACCGCGGACTAGCGGGGGGCAGGGCACAGATACGCAGTATTTT CASSPLPRTSGGQGTDTQYF